This entry lists 19 T cell receptor beta chains sequenced from one sample in a study of blood T cell repertoires in COVID-19. Here immunoSEQ multiplex PCR was the method, and the copy in TCRdb shows in-frame clones only, minus some. The repertoire includes 200,000 to 300,000 clones, 70% to 90% of them detected once, and around 0.8% sits in the top ten. Sequencing was performed on PBMCs or T cells enriched from blood (not recorded which). These receptors were taken from a man aged 50-59 years who had been exposed to COVID-19.

This chain connects TRBV30 to TRBJ1-3; D unclear. The CDR3 runs to 13 residues. The V gene lost 0 bases and the J gene lost 3 bases, with 6 bases spanning the gap. Per the germline V gene, CDR1 is GTSNPN and CDR2 is SVGIG (reference sequence). The CDR3 spells CAWSVSDGNTIYF. In nucleotides, the CDR3 is TGTGCCTGGAGTGTATCAGATGGAAACACCATATATTTT. Full variable domain (missing parts from reference TRBV30 and TRBJ1-3): SQTIHQWPATLVQPVGSPLSLECTVEGTSNPNLYWYRQAAGRGLQLLFYSVGIGQISSEVPQNLSASRPQDRQFILSSKKLLLSDSGFYLCAWSVSDGNTIYFGEGSWLTVV.

This rearrangement joins TRBV4-1 to TRBJ2-7; 8 bases map to TRBD2. The CDR3 extends over 14 amino acids. V lost 2 bases to trimming and J lost 4 bases; unmatched junction nucleotides: 4. Germline V lookup: CDR1 MGHRA, CDR2 YSYEKL. The chain's CDR3 is CASSQPLADYEQYF. CDR3 nucleotide sequence: TGCGCCAGCAGCCAACCACTAGCGGATTACGAGCAGTACTTC.

The genes are TRBV19 and TRBJ1-2, with no clear D. V lost 2 bases, J lost 0 bases, and 16 bases lay in between. The CDR3 length is 17 residues. Germline V CDR1 and CDR2: LNHDA, SQIVND (reference sequence). CDR3 amino acids: CASSIKMNSIANYGYTF. The DNA of the CDR3 is TGTGCCAGTAGTATAAAGATGAACTCCATAGCTAACTATGGCTACACCTTC.

This chain connects TRBV5-1 to TRBJ1-1, with 9 positions matching TRBD1. Germline loops: CDR1 SGHRS, CDR2 YFSETQ. V trimming: 4 bases; J trimming: 3 bases; junction bases outside the gene matches: 7. This CDR3 region has 15 residues. The CDR3 nucleotides read TGCGCCAGCAGCGCAGGACAGGGGCAGGACACTGAAGCTTTCTTT. Protein: CASSAGQGQDTEAFF.

This chain joins TRBV7-2 and TRBJ1-2; D is unclear. Per germline, CDR1 SGHTA and CDR2 FQGNSA. With 1 base removed from V and 4 bases from J, the gap between germline ends came to 10 bases. The CDR3 contains 14 residues. CDR3 coding DNA: TGTGCCAGCAGCTTAGATCCCAGGCCCTATGGCTACACCTTC. Translating it yields CASSLDPRPYGYTF. The whole variable domain, remainder taken from reference TRBV7-2 and TRBJ1-2, is GAGVSQSPSNKVTEKGKDVELRCDPISGHTALYWYRQSLGQGLEFLIYFQGNSAPDKSGLPSDRFSAERTGGSVSTLTIQRTQQEDSAVYLCASSLDPRPYGYTFGSGTRLTVV.

The chain has TRBV9 and TRBJ2-1; possible D gene TRBD1, 5 bases. The CDR3 loop spans 17 amino acids. Trimming shortened V by 2 bases and J by 0 bases, and 15 bases separated the two germline ends. Germline V gene lookup returns CDR1 SGDLS and CDR2 YYNGEE. CDR3 protein: CASSVGLGDSSYNEQFF. Here the CDR3 DNA reads TGTGCCAGCAGCGTGGGCTTGGGCGACAGCTCCTACAATGAGCAGTTCTTC.

This chain joins TRBV28 and TRBJ1-5; 8 bases map to TRBD1. V was pared by 6 bases and J by 12 bases, with 4 bases of the junction left unmatched. The CDR3 has 11 amino acids. Germline loops: CDR1 MDHEN, CDR2 SYDVKM. The CDR3 region is CASSRQGLQHF. DNA for the CDR3: TGTGCCAGCAGCCGACAGGGGCTCCAGCATTTT.

CDR3 sequence (DNA): TGTGCCAGCAGCTTACGAGGGGGCGAAGAGACCCAGTACTTC. Translating it yields CASSLRGGEETQYF. The V gene is TRBV7-3, the J gene TRBJ2-5; the match to TRBD1 covers 7 bases. CDR1 is SGHTA, CDR2 FQGTGA, per germline. CDR3 length: 14 residues. V was pared by 2 bases and J by 3 bases, with 3 bases of the junction left unmatched. Full variable domain (missing parts from reference TRBV7-3 and TRBJ2-5): GAGVSQTPSNKVTEKGKYVELRCDPISGHTALYWYRQSLGQGPEFLIYFQGTGAADDSGLPNDRFFAVRPEGSVSTLKIQRTERGDSAVYLCASSLRGGEETQYFGPGTRLLVL.

The rearrangement links TRBV30 to TRBJ1-4; 8 bases are shared with TRBD1. Trimming removed 3 bases from V and 1 base from J; junction bases left unmatched: 1. Germline V gives CDR1 GTSNPN, CDR2 SVGIG (reference sequence). CDR3 size: 14 residues. The CDR3 spells CAWSRGRTNEKLFF. DNA of the CDR3: TGTGCCTGGAGCAGGGGGCGAACTAATGAAAAACTGTTTTTT.

This clone turned up a few times. The rearrangement joins TRBV5-1 to TRBJ1-2; maybe TRBD1 (5 bases). This CDR3 is 13 amino acids long. CDR1 and CDR2 (germline): SGHRS, YFSETQ. Trimming pared 4 bases from V and 7 bases from J, leaving 14 bases between. CDR3 nucleotides: TGCGCCAGCAGCAGCAGAGGGAGGGGTGGCTACACCTTC. It yields the protein CASSSRGRGGYTF.

The chain combines TRBV5-6 with TRBJ2-5; a weak D match, TRBD2 (6 bases). The germline CDR1 and CDR2 sequences are SGHDT and YYEEEE. This CDR3 is built from 16 residues. Trimming cost V 0 bases and J 1 base, with 13 bases left between them. Here the CDR3 reads CASSLAGGMVQETQYF. In DNA, the CDR3 is TGTGCCAGCAGCTTGGCTGGGGGGATGGTCCAAGAGACCCAGTACTTC.

The V gene is TRBV5-1, the J gene TRBJ2-1, with 11 bases identical to TRBD1. This CDR3 is built from 14 residues. Trimming removed 7 bases from V and 7 bases from J; junction bases left unmatched: 7. Per germline, CDR1 SGHRS and CDR2 YFSETQ. Here the CDR3 reads CASLGTGGSNEQFF. CDR3 bases: TGCGCCAGCCTTGGGACAGGGGGTAGTAATGAGCAGTTCTTC.

V is TRBV29-1 and J is TRBJ1-2; D perhaps matches TRBD1 (6 bases). Germline-derived CDR1 and CDR2 are SQVTM and ANQGSEA. The V and J ends lost 8 bases and 3 bases respectively, with 16 bases between them. The CDR3 length is 13 residues. CDR3 sequence: CSHLSPGDYGYTF. The CDR3 DNA sequence: TGCAGCCACCTCAGTCCAGGGGACTATGGCTACACCTTC.

This clone occurred a few times. The chain has TRBV6-5 and TRBJ2-2; a possible D gene is TRBD1 (6 bases). Per the germline V gene, CDR1 is MNHEY and CDR2 is SVGAGI. The V end was cut by 6 bases, the J end by 3 bases, with 11 bases between. This CDR3 region has 14 residues. The CDR3 nucleotides are TGTGCCAGCAGCCGAGGGGGTTACACCGGGGAGCTGTTTTTT. Amino acids: CASSRGGYTGELFF.

The rearrangement uses TRBV5-1 and TRBJ1-2; no definite D call. Between the trimmed V and J ends, which lost 2 bases and 7 bases, there was a span of 12 bases. Germline V gene sequence: CDR1 SGHRS, CDR2 YFSETQ. This CDR3 has 13 amino acids. The CDR3 here is CASSFRLAVGYTF. CDR3 DNA: TGCGCCAGCAGCTTTAGGTTAGCAGTTGGCTACACCTTC.

The chain combines TRBV28 with TRBJ1-1; TRBD1 agrees at 10 bases. CDR3 size: 15 residues. Germline values: CDR1 MDHEN, CDR2 SYDVKM. The ends lost 5 bases at V and 6 bases at J; junction bases unmatched: 9. CDR3 sequence reads: CASSRQGAGLAEAFF. For the CDR3, the DNA is TGTGCCAGCAGTAGACAGGGGGCGGGTCTCGCTGAAGCTTTCTTT.

The chain carries TRBV5-1 and TRBJ1-1, with a weak D call TRBD1 (6 bases). CDR3 length: 16 residues. The V end was cut by 4 bases, the J end by 4 bases, with 20 bases between. Germline CDR1 reads SGHRS; CDR2 reads YFSETQ. The CDR3 nucleotides are TGCGCCAGCAGCGGGACACCCTCCACCCGGGGCACTGAAGCTTTCTTT. It codes for CASSGTPSTRGTEAFF.

This clone was picked up one time. V is TRBV7-2 and J is TRBJ2-2; D might be TRBD1 (6 bases). This CDR3 spans 15 amino acids. Trimming took off 2 bases at V and 4 bases at J, with 11 bases between the two ends. Looked up from germline, CDR1 is SGHTA and CDR2 is FQGNSA. In DNA, the CDR3 is TGTGCCAGCAGCTTACCAGGGGTAGGCACCGGGGAGCTGTTTTTT. It is translated as CASSLPGVGTGELFF.

The CDR3 region is CASMRQVTGNTIYF. The CDR3 bases are TGTGCCAGCATGCGACAGGTTACTGGAAACACCATATATTTT. The J gene is TRBJ1-3, the V gene TRBV27; tentative D call: TRBD1 (6 bases). The CDR3 extends over 14 amino acids. Trimming removed 7 bases from V and 2 bases from J, with 12 bases in between. Germline CDR1 is MNHEY and CDR2 is SMNVEV (reference sequence).